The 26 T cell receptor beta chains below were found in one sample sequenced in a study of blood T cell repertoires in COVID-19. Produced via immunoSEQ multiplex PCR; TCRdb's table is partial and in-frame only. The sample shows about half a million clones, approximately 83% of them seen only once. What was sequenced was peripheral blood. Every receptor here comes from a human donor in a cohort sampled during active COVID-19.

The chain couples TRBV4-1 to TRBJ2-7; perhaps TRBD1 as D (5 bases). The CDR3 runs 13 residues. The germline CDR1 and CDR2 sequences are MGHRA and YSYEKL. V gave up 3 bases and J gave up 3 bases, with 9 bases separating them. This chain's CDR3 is CASSHLQGYEQYF. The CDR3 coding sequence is TGCGCCAGCAGCCATCTCCAGGGCTACGAGCAGTACTTC.

CDR3 in amino acids: CASSLGRPTYTEAFF. The CDR3 DNA is TGCGCCAGCAGCTTGGGCAGGCCCACGTACACTGAAGCTTTCTTT. V gene TRBV5-1 combines with J gene TRBJ1-1; D is unclear. Trimming took off 0 bases at V and 3 bases at J, with 12 bases between the two ends. CDR1 SGHRS and CDR2 YFSETQ come from the germline V gene. CDR3 size: 15 residues.

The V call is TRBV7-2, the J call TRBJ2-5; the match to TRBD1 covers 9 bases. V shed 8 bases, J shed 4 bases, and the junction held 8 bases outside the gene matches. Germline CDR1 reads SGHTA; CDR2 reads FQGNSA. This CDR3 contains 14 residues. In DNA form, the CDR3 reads TGTGCCAGCCGAGACGACAGGGGGGGAGAGACCCAGTACTTC. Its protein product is CASRDDRGGETQYF.

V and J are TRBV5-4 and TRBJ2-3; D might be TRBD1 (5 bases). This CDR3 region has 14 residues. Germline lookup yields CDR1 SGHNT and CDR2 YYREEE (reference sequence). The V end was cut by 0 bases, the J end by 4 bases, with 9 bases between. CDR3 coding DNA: TGTGCCAGCAGCTTGGAGGGGATCGCAGATACGCAGTATTTT. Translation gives CASSLEGIADTQYF.

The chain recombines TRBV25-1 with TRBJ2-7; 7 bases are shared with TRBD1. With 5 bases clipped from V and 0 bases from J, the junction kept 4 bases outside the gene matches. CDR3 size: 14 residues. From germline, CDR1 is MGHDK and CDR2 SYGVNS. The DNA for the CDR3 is TGTGCCAGCAGTCAGGACAGGTCCTCCTACGAGCAGTACTTC. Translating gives CASSQDRSSYEQYF.

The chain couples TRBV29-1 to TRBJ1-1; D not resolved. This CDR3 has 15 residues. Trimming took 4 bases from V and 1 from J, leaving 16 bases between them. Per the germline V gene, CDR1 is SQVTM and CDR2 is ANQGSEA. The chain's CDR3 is CSVALTPTGNTEAFF. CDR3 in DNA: TGCAGCGTTGCCCTGACCCCAACGGGGAACACTGAAGCTTTCTTT.

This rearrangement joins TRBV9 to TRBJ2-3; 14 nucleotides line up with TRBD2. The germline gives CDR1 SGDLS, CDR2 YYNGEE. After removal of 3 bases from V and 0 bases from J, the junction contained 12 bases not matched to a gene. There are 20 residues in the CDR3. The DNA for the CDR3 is TGTGCCAGCAGCGCAAACGGACTAGCGGGAGGCGCGGGGAGCACAGATACGCAGTATTTT. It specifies CASSANGLAGGAGSTDTQYF.

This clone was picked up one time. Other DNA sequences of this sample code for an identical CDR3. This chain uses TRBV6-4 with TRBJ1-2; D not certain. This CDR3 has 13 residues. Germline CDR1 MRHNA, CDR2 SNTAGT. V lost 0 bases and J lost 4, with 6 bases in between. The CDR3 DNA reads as TGTGCCAGCAGTGACTCCGGCGGCTATGGCTACACCTTC. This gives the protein CASSDSGGYGYTF.

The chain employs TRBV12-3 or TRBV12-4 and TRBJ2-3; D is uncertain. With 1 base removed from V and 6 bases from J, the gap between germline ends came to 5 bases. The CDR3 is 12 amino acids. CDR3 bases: TGTGCCAGCAGTTTAGAACGGGATACGCAGTATTTT. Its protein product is CASSLERDTQYF.

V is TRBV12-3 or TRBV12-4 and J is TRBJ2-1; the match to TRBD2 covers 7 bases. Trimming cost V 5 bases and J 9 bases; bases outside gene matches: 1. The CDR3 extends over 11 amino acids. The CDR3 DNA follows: TGTGCCAGCAGTCGGACTAGTGAGCAGTTCTTC. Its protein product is CASSRTSEQFF.

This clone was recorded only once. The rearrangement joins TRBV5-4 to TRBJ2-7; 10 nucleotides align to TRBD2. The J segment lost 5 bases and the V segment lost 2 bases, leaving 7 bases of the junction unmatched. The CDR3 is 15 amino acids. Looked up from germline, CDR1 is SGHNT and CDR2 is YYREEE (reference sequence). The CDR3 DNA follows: TGTGCCAGCAGCTTCCCAAGCGGGAGGGCACACGAGCAGTACTTC. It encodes CASSFPSGRAHEQYF.

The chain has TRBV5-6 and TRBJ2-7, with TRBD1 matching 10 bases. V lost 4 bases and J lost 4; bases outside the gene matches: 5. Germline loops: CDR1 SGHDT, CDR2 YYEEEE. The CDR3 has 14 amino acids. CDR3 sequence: CASSLGQGLYEQYF. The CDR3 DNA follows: TGTGCCAGCAGCCTGGGACAGGGGCTATACGAGCAGTACTTC.

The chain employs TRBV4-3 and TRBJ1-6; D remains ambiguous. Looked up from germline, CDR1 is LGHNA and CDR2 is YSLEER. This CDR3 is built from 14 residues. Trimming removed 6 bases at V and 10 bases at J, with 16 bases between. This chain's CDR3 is CASRLGLINSPLHF. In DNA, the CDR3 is TGCGCCAGCAGGTTGGGCTTAATAAACTCACCCCTCCACTTT.

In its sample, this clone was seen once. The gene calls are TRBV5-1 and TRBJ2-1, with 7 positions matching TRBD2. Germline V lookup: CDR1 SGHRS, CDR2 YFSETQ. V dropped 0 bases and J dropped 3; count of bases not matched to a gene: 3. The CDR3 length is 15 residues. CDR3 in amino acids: CASSLEASGYNEQFF. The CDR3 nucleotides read TGCGCCAGCAGCTTGGAGGCTAGCGGCTACAATGAGCAGTTCTTC.

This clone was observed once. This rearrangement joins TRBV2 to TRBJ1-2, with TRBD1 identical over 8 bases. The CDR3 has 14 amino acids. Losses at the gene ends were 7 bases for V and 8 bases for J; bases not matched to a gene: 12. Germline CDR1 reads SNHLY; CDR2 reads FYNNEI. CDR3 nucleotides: TGTGCCAGCAATACGGACAGGGTGGTCGGCGGCTACACCTTC. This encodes CASNTDRVVGGYTF. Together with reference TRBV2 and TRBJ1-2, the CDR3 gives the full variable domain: EPEVTQTPSHQVTQMGQEVILRCVPISNHLYFYWYRQILGQKVEFLVSFYNNEISEKSEIFDDQFSVERPDGSNFTLKIRSTKLEDSAMYFCASNTDRVVGGYTFGSGTRLTVV.

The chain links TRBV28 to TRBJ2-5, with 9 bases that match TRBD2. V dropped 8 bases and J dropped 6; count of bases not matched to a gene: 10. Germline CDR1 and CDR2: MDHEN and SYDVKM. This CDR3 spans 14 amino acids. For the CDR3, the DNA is TGTGCCAGCCGCCCGACTCTAGCGGGAAAGACCCAGTACTTC. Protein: CASRPTLAGKTQYF.

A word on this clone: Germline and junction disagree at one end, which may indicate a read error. The CDR3 spells CASSLPRTGGELSF. The CDR3 DNA reads as TGTGCCAGCAGTTTACCAAGGACAGGGGGAGAACTCTCCTTC. The chain employs TRBV6-2 or TRBV6-3 and TRBJ1-2, with 10 positions matching TRBD1. Germline V gene lookup returns CDR1 MNHEY and CDR2 SVGEGT. The CDR3 extends over 14 amino acids.

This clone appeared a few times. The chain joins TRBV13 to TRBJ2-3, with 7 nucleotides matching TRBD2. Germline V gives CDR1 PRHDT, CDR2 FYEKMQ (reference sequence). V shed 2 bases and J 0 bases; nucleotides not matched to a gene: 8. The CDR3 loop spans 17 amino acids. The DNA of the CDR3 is TGTGCCAGCAGCTTATTGGGGCTAGCGGCTAGCACAGATACGCAGTATTTT. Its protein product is CASSLLGLAASTDTQYF.

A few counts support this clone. In DNA, the CDR3 is TGCAGTGCTAGTTCAACTAGCGGGCCTTACAATGAGCAGTTCTTC. Translating gives CSASSTSGPYNEQFF. The V call is TRBV20-1, the J call TRBJ2-1; 9 bases agree with TRBD2. The CDR3 sequence is 15 residues long. The V gene end was trimmed by 3 bases and the J gene end by 4 bases; junction bases not matched to a gene: 7. Per the germline V gene, CDR1 is DFQATT and CDR2 is SNEGSKA (reference sequence).

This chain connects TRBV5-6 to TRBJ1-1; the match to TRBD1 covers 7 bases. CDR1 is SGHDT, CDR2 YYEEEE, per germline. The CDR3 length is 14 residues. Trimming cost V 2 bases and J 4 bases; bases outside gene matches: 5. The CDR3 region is CASSLQGSVTEAFF. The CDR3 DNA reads TGTGCCAGCAGCTTACAGGGGTCTGTCACTGAAGCTTTCTTT.

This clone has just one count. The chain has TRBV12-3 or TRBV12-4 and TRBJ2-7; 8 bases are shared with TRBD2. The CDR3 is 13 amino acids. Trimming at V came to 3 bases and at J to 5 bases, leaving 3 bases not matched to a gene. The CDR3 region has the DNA TGTGCCAGCAGTTTCTTCGGGAGGGACGAGCAGTACTTC. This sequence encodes CASSFFGRDEQYF.

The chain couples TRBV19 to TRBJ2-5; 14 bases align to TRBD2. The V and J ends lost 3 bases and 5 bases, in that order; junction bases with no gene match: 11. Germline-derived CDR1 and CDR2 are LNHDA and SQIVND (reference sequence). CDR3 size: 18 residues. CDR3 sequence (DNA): TGTGCCAGTAGTATGCGACTAGCGGGAGGGCCGATGATGGAGACCCAGTACTTC. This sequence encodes CASSMRLAGGPMMETQYF.

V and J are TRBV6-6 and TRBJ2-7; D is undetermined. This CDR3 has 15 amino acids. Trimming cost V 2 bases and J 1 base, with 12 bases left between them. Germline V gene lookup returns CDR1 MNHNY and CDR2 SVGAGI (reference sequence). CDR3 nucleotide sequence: TGTGCCAGCAGTTACCTCTCCCCCTTATCCTACGAGCAGTACTTC. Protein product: CASSYLSPLSYEQYF.

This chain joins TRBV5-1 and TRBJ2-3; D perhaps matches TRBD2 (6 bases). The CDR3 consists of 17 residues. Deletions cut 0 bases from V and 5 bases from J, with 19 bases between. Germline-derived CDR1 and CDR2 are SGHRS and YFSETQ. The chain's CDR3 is CASSLVAGLSGGDTQYF. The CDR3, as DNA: TGCGCCAGCAGCTTGGTAGCCGGACTGTCCGGGGGAGATACGCAGTATTTT.

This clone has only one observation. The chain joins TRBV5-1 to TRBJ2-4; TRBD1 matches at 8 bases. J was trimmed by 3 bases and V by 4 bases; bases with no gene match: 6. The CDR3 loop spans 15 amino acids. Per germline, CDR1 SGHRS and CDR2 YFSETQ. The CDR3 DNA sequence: TGCGCCAGCAGCCGCTCAGGGGGCGACAAAAACATTCAGTACTTC. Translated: CASSRSGGDKNIQYF.

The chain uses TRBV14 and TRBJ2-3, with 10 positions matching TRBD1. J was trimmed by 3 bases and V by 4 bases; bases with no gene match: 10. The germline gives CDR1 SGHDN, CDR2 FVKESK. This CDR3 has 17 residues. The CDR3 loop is CASSPRLAGQGTDTQYF. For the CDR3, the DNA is TGTGCCAGCAGCCCCCGTTTGGCGGGACAGGGGACAGATACGCAGTATTTT.